This TCR beta chain emerged from a study of T cell responses to AZD1222 COVID-19 vaccine. CDR3 length: 12 residues. Germline V gene lookup returns CDR1 LGHDT and CDR2 YNNKEL (reference sequence). Trimming took off 0 bases at V and 10 bases at J, with 9 bases between the two ends. Profiled with immunoSEQ multiplex PCR; TCRdb holds only in-frame clones, not every one. The sample carries 150,000 to 200,000 clones, roughly 85% recorded once. The source of this sequence is an adult who received the AZD1222 COVID-19 vaccine. The chain combines TRBV3-1 (or the pseudogene TRBV3-2) with TRBJ1-1; a possible D gene is TRBD1 (5 bases). The material sequenced was peripheral blood, taken 28 days after the second AZD1222 dose. CDR3 nucleotide sequence: TGTGCCAGCAGCCAAGAAGCCGGGGGAGCTTTCTTT. Its protein product is CASSQEAGGAFF.